Below are 14 T cell receptor beta chains sequenced from a single sample in a study of T cells in Graves' hyperthyroidism and ophthalmopathy. From RNA transcripts, TCR beta CDR3 regions were amplified. With the HTBI primer set, the TCR CDR3 went through a first round of RT-PCR. TCRdb called the multiplex PCR reads again in MiXCR, with one record for every CDR3 protein. The sample has fewer than 650,000 distinct CDR3 sequences; about 15% are singletons. Sample: blood. The receptors come from a woman in her thirties with Graves' hyperthyroidism that later progressed to Graves' ophthalmopathy.

The sample holds many counts of this clonotype. The chain is built from TRBV2 and TRBJ2-5; a possible D gene is TRBD2 (6 bases). CDR3 size: 15 residues. Germline V lookup: CDR1 SNHLY, CDR2 FYNNEI. V gave up 1 base and J gave up 4 bases, with 13 bases separating them. This CDR3 is CASSEESQGGETQYF. The CDR3 DNA reads TGTGCCAGCAGTGAAGAATCCCAGGGAGGAGAGACCCAGTACTTC.

In this sample, this clonotype turned up many times. V is TRBV12-3 or TRBV12-4 and J is TRBJ2-2, with D uncertain. V lost 8 bases to trimming and J lost 3 bases, with 13 bases between them. This CDR3 contains 14 residues. CDR3 in DNA: TGTGCCAGCGGCCACTGGACGTACACCGGGGAGCTGTTTTTT. Its protein is CASGHWTYTGELFF.

The chain is built from TRBV4-3 and TRBJ2-7, with unresolved D. The germline CDR1 and CDR2 sequences are LGHNA and YSLEER. The V end lost 2 bases, the J end lost 2 bases, and 4 bases lay between the germline ends. The CDR3 loop spans 12 amino acids. The CDR3 is CASSQRAYEQYF. CDR3 coding DNA: TGCGCCAGCAGCCAAAGAGCCTACGAGCAGTACTTC.

The V gene is TRBV3-1, the J gene TRBJ2-2; D might be TRBD1 (5 bases). V lost 6 bases to trimming and J lost 7 bases, with 9 bases between them. The CDR3 totals 12 residues. Germline V gene data show CDR1 as LGHDT and CDR2 as YNNKEL (reference sequence). CDR3 DNA sequence: TGTGCCAGCAGTAGGGGTGGCGGGGAGCTGTTTTTT. Its protein product is CASSRGGGELFF.

The table lists this clonotype with many counts. This chain connects TRBV13 to TRBJ2-3; 10 bases match TRBD1. V was pared by 4 bases and J by 4 bases, with 8 bases of the junction left unmatched. Germline CDR1 and CDR2: PRHDT and FYEKMQ (reference sequence). There are 16 residues in the CDR3. The CDR3 sequence is CASSSRDRGVADTQYF. CDR3 coding DNA: TGTGCCAGCAGCTCCCGGGACAGGGGAGTAGCAGATACGCAGTATTTT. Filled out from reference TRBV13 and TRBJ2-3, the complete variable domain reads AAGVIQSPRHLIKEKRETATLKCYPIPRHDTVYWYQQGPGQDPQFLISFYEKMQSDKGSIPDRFSAQQFSDYHSELNMSSLELGDSALYFCASSSRDRGVADTQYFGPGTRLTVL.

This clonotype was seen repeatedly, ten times or more. J is TRBJ2-1 and V is TRBV30, with D hard to call. Germline assignment: CDR1 GTSNPN and CDR2 SVGIG (reference sequence). The CDR3 has 12 residues. The V gene lost 2 bases and the J gene lost 2 bases, with 4 bases spanning the gap. The CDR3 DNA sequence: TGTGCCTGGAGTTCTACCTACAATGAGCAGTTCTTC. It yields the protein CAWSSTYNEQFF.

Regarding this clonotype: One junction end does not reproduce the germline sequence, and a read error may be involved. The chain links TRBV5-5 to TRBJ2-3, with 10 bases that match TRBD1. Germline V gene sequence: CDR1 SGHKS, CDR2 YYEKEE (reference sequence). The CDR3 covers 16 residues. CDR3 sequence (DNA): TGCGCCAGCAGCCCGGGACAGGGGAGGGGCACAGATACGCAGTATTTT. Amino acids: CASSPGQGRGTDTQYF.

The chain joins TRBV30 to TRBJ1-5; possibly TRBD1 for D (5 bases). Germline CDR1 reads GTSNPN; CDR2 reads SVGIG (reference sequence). This CDR3 comprises 13 residues. Trimming pared 2 bases from V and 5 bases from J, leaving 10 bases between. CDR3: CAWSPGGDQPQHF. As DNA, the CDR3 is TGTGCCTGGAGTCCGGGGGGGGATCAGCCCCAGCATTTT.

This clonotype came up many times. This rearrangement joins TRBV28 to TRBJ1-2; 7 bases agree with TRBD1. The trim removed 5 bases at V and 8 bases at J, leaving 5 bases unmatched. Germline V gene lookup returns CDR1 MDHEN and CDR2 SYDVKM. This CDR3 comprises 12 residues. The CDR3 spells CASSVTGHGYTF. The CDR3 nucleotides read TGTGCCAGCAGTGTGACAGGGCACGGCTACACCTTC.

The sample holds many counts of this clonotype. This chain links TRBV19 with TRBJ1-5, with TRBD1 identical over 7 bases. Germline CDR1 LNHDA, CDR2 SQIVND (reference sequence). The CDR3 loop spans 18 amino acids. V dropped 3 bases and J dropped 4; count of bases not matched to a gene: 15. This chain's CDR3 is CASSMGEGAFTTNQPQHF. The CDR3 DNA sequence: TGTGCCAGTAGTATGGGTGAGGGGGCTTTCACTACAAATCAGCCCCAGCATTTT.

There are a few counts of this clonotype. The CDR3 spells CASSHGQGGDQPQHF. The DNA for the CDR3 is TGTGCCAGCAGCCATGGACAGGGAGGGGATCAGCCCCAGCATTTT. The chain combines TRBV4-2 with TRBJ1-5, with TRBD1 matching over 8 bases. This CDR3 spans 15 amino acids. Trimming cost V 3 bases and J 5 bases; bases outside gene matches: 6. Germline V gene data show CDR1 as LGHNA and CDR2 as YNFKEQ.

Regarding this clonotype: The junction does not match germline at one end; this may be a read error. The CDR3 coding sequence is TGTGCTAGCAGCTCACCGGGCCTTCAAGAGACCCAGTACTTC. Translated, it gives CASSSPGLQETQYF. The V call is TRBV7-7, the J call TRBJ2-5, with D unclear. The CDR3 has 14 amino acids. Germline loops: CDR1 SSHAT, CDR2 FNYEAQ (reference sequence).

The sample holds one count of this clonotype. This may come from a read error, since a much larger clone is one base off. The rearrangement links TRBV3-1 to TRBJ2-5; D is uncertain. From germline, CDR1 is LGHDT and CDR2 YNNKEL (reference sequence). CDR3 length: 12 residues. The CDR3 DNA reads as TGTGCCAGCAGCCAAGTATCGGAGACCCGGTACTTC. Protein product: CASSQVSETRYF.

This clonotype was found many times. The genes are TRBV28 and TRBJ2-5; 9 bases match TRBD2. CDR3 length equals 15 residues. Germline V CDR1 and CDR2: MDHEN, SYDVKM. V gave up 6 bases and J gave up 5 bases; unmatched junction bases: 10. This CDR3 is CASSSPASGKETQYF. CDR3 in DNA: TGTGCCAGCAGCTCCCCTGCTAGCGGGAAGGAGACCCAGTACTTC.